The 7 T cell receptor beta chains given below trace back to one sample, sequenced in a study of T cell changes during pregnancy in multiple sclerosis. Sequencing used immunoSEQ multiplex PCR; TCRdb keeps in-frame clones, though not all of them. The sample holds 100,000 to 130,000 clones, 85% to 95% seen once. The input for sequencing was peripheral blood, taken in the third trimester of pregnancy. These receptors came from a female donor in good health, enrolled as a control in a pregnancy study.

The V and J genes are TRBV19 and TRBJ1-2, with 8 bases aligning to TRBD1. After removal of 6 bases from V and 3 bases from J, the junction contained 3 bases not matched to a gene. CDR1 and CDR2 (germline): LNHDA, SQIVND (reference sequence). The CDR3 covers 13 residues. CDR3 DNA: TGTGCCAGTAGGGGACAGGCTCACTATGGCTACACCTTC. This translates into CASRGQAHYGYTF.

V is TRBV4-1 and J is TRBJ2-3; TRBD2 aligns across 8 bases. The germline V gene has CDR1 MGHRA and CDR2 YSYEKL. The CDR3 length is 19 residues. V lost 1 base, J lost 3 bases, and 15 bases stayed unmatched. The CDR3 coding sequence is TGCGCCAGCAGCCAAGGCGGATTAGGACGGGGGGGCCGTACAGATACGCAGTATTTT. It is translated as CASSQGGLGRGGRTDTQYF.

In its sample, this clone was seen once. The V gene is TRBV7-9, the J gene TRBJ1-2; TRBD1 matches at 9 bases. Germline V gene sequence: CDR1 SEHNR, CDR2 FQNEAQ (reference sequence). After removal of 5 bases from V and 10 bases from J, the junction contained 11 bases not matched to a gene. The CDR3 sequence is 14 residues long. The DNA for the CDR3 is TGTGCCAGCAGCCTTGAGACAGGGGGAGTCTTCTACACCTTC. Translating it yields CASSLETGGVFYTF.

The chain is built from TRBV18 and TRBJ1-1, with a tentative D call TRBD1 (6 bases). CDR3 size: 14 residues. Trimming removed 5 bases at V and 2 bases at J, with 12 bases between. Per germline, CDR1 KGHSH and CDR2 LQKENI. The CDR3: CASSSSQGNTEAFF. The CDR3 DNA reads as TGTGCCAGCTCATCGTCACAGGGAAACACTGAAGCTTTCTTT. Combining the CDR3 with reference TRBV18 and TRBJ1-1 gives the whole variable domain NAGVMQNPRHLVRRRGQEARLRCSPMKGHSHVYWYRQLPEEGLKFMVYLQKENIIDESGMPKERFSAEFPKEGPSILRIQQVVRGDSAAYFCASSSSQGNTEAFFGQGTRLTVV.

The count of this clone is one. The CDR3 sequence: CASSPSRDSYEQYF. The CDR3 DNA reads as TGTGCCAGCAGCCCCAGCCGGGACTCCTACGAGCAGTACTTC. The chain uses TRBV5-4 and TRBJ2-7, with D perhaps matching TRBD2 (5 bases). Germline V CDR1 and CDR2: SGHNT, YYREEE (reference sequence). CDR3 length: 14 residues. V lost 4 bases, J lost 0 bases, and 11 bases lay in between.

V gene TRBV7-9 combines with J gene TRBJ1-1, with 12 bases lining up with TRBD1. The trim removed 3 bases at V and 11 bases at J, leaving 10 bases unmatched. The length of the CDR3 is 15 residues. Per the germline V gene, CDR1 is SEHNR and CDR2 is FQNEAQ (reference sequence). The CDR3 sequence is CASSFGTGGEGNAFF. In DNA, the CDR3 is TGTGCCAGCAGCTTTGGGACAGGGGGCGAAGGCAATGCTTTCTTT.

This sequence joins TRBV7-2 and TRBJ1-6; 7 bases align to TRBD1. The length of the CDR3 is 16 residues. Germline V gives CDR1 SGHTA, CDR2 FQGNSA. After removal of 5 bases from V and 8 bases from J, the junction contained 12 bases not matched to a gene. The CDR3 DNA sequence: TGTGCCAGCAGCCCTAACCCGACAGGGATTGATTCACCCCTCCACTTT. It specifies CASSPNPTGIDSPLHF.